The 9 T cell receptor beta chains presented below share a single source sample, sequenced in a study of CXCR3-negative and CXCR3-positive naive CD8 T cells. Study-wide results and caveats: CXCR3-positive naive cells had TRB CDR3s that were more hydrophobic than CXCR3-negative naive cells had.

UMI-labeled TRB cDNA libraries were prepared by 5' RACE. From the 5' RACE reads, TCRdb lists one entry per CDR3 protein and no DNA. The record lists 100,000 to 150,000 distinct CDR3 sequences, of which the ten most abundant hold roughly 0.6%. Antigens of these TCRs are unknown. The sample was naive CXCR3+ CD8+ T cells from blood. Subset in this sample: CD45RO-CCR7+CD27+CD95- naive CD8+ T cells expressing CXCR3 (TNR3+). The receptors were gathered from a human donor in good health. Some clones in this sample may be carry-over from other donors' samples.

The chain carries TRBV4-3 and TRBJ1-5; TCRdb indicates TRBD1, and absent DNA this call remains unverified. Germline CDR1 is LGHNA and CDR2 is YSLEER. The CDR3 contains 15 residues. CDR3 region: CASSQEDRGDQPQHF.

This chain connects TRBV7-3 to TRBJ2-2; the TRBD2 assignment by TCRdb is unverifiable without DNA. Germline V lookup: CDR1 SGHTA, CDR2 FQGTGA. The CDR3 runs to 17 residues. CDR3 region: CASSLTASGRYTGELFF.

The chain combines TRBV29-1 with TRBJ2-2; the TRBD2 assignment by TCRdb is unverifiable without DNA. This CDR3 has 13 residues. Germline CDR1 and CDR2: SQVTM and ANQGSEA. CDR3 amino acids: CSASETNTGELFF.

This rearrangement joins TRBV7-8 to TRBJ2-3; TCRdb outputs TRBD2, but without DNA this stays unchecked. In germline, CDR1 is SGHVS, CDR2 FQNEAQ. The CDR3 totals 17 residues. This chain's CDR3 is CASSPMGLDPSTDTQYF.

V is TRBV7-9 and J is TRBJ2-2; the TCRdb call, TRBD1, lacks DNA for checking. CDR1 and CDR2 (germline): SEHNR, FQNEAQ (reference sequence). This CDR3 has 17 residues. The CDR3 loop is CASSSRQGSINTGELFF.

V is TRBV10-2 and J is TRBJ2-3. CDR1 WSHSY and CDR2 SAAADI come from the germline V gene. The CDR3 totals 15 residues. The CDR3 sequence: CASRRTEASTDTQYF.

The rearrangement links TRBV12-3 or TRBV12-4 to TRBJ2-7. CDR3 length: 11 amino acids. The CDR3 here is CASSYLGEHYF.

The V gene is TRBV21-1, the J gene TRBJ2-5; no DNA is available, so the TRBD2 call from TCRdb remains unchecked. TRBV21-1 is annotated as a pseudogene. This CDR3 spans 17 amino acids. The CDR3 is CASSKASGLAGVETQYF.

The rearrangement links TRBV6-5 to TRBJ2-4; checking the TCRdb D call of TRBD1 is not possible without DNA. Germline lookup yields CDR1 MNHEY and CDR2 SVGAGI. The CDR3 consists of 14 residues. The CDR3 is CASSYGEGANIQYF.